The T cell receptor (beta chain) under discussion was sequenced for a study of T cell responses to AZD1222 COVID-19 vaccine. Findings of the study overall: Unmutated variant regions reportedly attract nearly half of all spike-specific TCRs. Of the AZD1222 recipients, only 5 or 6 were seropositive at baseline. Donor demographics were predominantly white British with a female majority; clonal diversity may be underestimated. Repertoires were collected only later (after the peak T cell response had occurred).

Generated by immunoSEQ multiplex PCR, the TCRdb table keeps only in-frame clones and is missing some. The sample has under 250,000 clones, 93% seen once. V dropped 2 bases and J dropped 3; count of bases not matched to a gene: 2. There are 16 residues in the CDR3. Germline loops: CDR1 KGHSH, CDR2 LQKENI. On this clone: Its target is not known.

The clonotype originates from an adult in good health. Sequenced here: peripheral blood, sampled on day 0 of MenACWY control vaccination. V is TRBV18 and J is TRBJ2-3; 13 bases are a match to TRBD2. In DNA form, the CDR3 reads TGTGCCAGCTCACCAGTGGGACTAGCGGGGACAGATACGCAGTATTTT. Amino acid sequence: CASSPVGLAGTDTQYF.